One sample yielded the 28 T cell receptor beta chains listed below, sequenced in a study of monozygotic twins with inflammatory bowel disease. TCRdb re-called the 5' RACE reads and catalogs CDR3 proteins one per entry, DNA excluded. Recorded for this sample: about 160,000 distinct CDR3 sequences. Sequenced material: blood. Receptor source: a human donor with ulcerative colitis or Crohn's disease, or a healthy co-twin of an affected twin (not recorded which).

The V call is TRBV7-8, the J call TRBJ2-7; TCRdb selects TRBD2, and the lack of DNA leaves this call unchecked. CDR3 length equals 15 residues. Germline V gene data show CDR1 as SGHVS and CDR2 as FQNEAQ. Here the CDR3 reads CASSPSGRVEDEQYF.

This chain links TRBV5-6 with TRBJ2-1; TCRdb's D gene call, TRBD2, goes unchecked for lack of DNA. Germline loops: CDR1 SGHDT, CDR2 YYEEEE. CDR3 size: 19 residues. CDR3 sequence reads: CASSLGTSGVPSSYNEQFF.

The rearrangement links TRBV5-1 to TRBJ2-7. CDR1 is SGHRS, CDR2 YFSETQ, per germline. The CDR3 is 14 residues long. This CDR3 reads CASSLDLSAGEQYF.

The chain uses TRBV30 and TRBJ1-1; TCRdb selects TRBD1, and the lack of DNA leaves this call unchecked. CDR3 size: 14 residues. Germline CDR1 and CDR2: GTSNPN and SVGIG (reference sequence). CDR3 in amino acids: CAWSILGGFSEAFF.

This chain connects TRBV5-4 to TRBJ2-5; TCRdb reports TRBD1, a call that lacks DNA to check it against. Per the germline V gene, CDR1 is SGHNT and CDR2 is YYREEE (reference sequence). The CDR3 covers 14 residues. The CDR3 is CASSPGGFHETQYF. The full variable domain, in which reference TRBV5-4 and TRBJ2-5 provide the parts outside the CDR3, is ETGVTQSPTHLIKTRGQQVTLRCSSQSGHNTVSWYQQALGQGPQFIFQYYREEENGRGNFPPRFSGLQFPNYSSELNVNALELDDSALYLCASSPGGFHETQYFGPGTRLLVL.

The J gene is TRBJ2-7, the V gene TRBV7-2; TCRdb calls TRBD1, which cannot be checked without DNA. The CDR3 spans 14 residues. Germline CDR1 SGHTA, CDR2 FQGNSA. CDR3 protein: CASRSAAGTYEQYF. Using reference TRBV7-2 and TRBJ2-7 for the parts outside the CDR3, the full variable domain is GAGVSQSPSNKVTEKGKDVELRCDPISGHTALYWYRQSLGQGLEFLIYFQGNSAPDKSGLPSDRFSAERTGGSVSTLTIQRTQQEDSAVYLCASRSAAGTYEQYFGPGTRLTVT.

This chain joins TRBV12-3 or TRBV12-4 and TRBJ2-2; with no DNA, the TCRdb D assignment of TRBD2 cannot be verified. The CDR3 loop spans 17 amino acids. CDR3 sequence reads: CASSFQRLAGATGELFF.

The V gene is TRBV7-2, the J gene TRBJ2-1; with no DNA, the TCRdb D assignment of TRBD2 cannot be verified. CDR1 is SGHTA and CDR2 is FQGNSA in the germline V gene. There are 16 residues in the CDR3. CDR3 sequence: CASSLEPAEFNNEQFF. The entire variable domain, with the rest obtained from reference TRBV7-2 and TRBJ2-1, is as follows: GAGVSQSPSNKVTEKGKDVELRCDPISGHTALYWYRQSLGQGLEFLIYFQGNSAPDKSGLPSDRFSAERTGGSVSTLTIQRTQQEDSAVYLCASSLEPAEFNNEQFFGPGTRLTVL.

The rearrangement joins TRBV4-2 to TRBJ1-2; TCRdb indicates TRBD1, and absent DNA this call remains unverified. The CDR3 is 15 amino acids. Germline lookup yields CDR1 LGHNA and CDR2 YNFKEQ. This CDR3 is CASSRGQGDDYGYTF.

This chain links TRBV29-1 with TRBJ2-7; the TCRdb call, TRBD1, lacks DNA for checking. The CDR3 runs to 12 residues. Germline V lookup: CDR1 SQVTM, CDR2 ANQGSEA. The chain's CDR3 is CSVLGTGYEQYF.

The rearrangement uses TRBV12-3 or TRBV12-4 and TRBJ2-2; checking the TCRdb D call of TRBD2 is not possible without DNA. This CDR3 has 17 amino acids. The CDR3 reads CASSFIAGGANTGELFF.

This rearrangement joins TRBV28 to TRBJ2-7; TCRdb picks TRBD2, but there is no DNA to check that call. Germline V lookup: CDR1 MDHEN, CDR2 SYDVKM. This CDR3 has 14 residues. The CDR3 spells CASILGGPRSEQYF.

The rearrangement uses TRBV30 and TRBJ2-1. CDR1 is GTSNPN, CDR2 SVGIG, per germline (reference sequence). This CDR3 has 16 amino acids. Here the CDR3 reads CAWSVSGGSSYNEQFF.

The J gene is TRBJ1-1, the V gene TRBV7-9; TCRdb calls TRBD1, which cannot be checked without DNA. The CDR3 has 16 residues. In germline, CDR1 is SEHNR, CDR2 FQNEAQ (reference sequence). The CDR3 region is CASSLGGTGMVSEAFF.

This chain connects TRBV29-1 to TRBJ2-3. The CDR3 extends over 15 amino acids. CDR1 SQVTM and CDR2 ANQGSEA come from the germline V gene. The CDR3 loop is CSVPHLTPSLDTQYF.

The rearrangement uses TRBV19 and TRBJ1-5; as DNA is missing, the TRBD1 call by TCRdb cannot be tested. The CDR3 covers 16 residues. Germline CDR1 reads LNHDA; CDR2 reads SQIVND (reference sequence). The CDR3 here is CASSIMDSNSNQPQHF.

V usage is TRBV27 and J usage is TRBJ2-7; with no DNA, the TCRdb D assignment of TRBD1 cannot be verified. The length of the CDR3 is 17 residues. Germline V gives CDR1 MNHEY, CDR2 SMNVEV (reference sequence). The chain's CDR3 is CASSREVMGTGFYEQYF.

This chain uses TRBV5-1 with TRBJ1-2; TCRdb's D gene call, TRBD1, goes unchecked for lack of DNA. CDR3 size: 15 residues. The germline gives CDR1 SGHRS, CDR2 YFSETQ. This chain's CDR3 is CASSWTGDARYGYTF. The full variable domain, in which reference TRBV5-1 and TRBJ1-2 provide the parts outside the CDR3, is KAGVTQTPRYLIKTRGQQVTLSCSPISGHRSVSWYQQTPGQGLQFLFEYFSETQRNKGNFPGRFSGRQFSNSRSEMNVSTLELGDSALYLCASSWTGDARYGYTFGSGTRLTVV.

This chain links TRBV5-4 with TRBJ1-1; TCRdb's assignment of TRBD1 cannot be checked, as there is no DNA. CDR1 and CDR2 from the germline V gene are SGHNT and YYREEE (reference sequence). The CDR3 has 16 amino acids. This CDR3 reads CASSPRGGGMNTEAFF.

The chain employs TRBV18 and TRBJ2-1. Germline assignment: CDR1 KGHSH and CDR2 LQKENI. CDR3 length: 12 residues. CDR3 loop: CASSPQGDEQFF. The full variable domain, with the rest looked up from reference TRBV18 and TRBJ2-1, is NAGVMQNPRHLVRRRGQEARLRCSPMKGHSHVYWYRQLPEEGLKFMVYLQKENIIDESGMPKERFSAEFPKEGPSILRIQQVVRGDSAAYFCASSPQGDEQFFGPGTRLTVL.

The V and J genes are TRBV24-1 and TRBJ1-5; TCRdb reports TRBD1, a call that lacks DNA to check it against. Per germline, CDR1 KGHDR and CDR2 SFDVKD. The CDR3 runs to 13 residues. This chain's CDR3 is CATSLGGRQPQHF.

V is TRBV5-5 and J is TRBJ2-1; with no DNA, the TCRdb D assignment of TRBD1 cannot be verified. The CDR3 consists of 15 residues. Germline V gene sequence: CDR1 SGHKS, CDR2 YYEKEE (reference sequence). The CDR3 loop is CASSLTGTGVGEQFF.

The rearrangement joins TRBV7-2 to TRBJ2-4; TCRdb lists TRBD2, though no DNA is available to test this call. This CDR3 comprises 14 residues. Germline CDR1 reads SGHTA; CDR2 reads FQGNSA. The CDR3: CASSRGGTPNIQYF. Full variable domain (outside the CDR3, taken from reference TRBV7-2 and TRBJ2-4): GAGVSQSPSNKVTEKGKDVELRCDPISGHTALYWYRQSLGQGLEFLIYFQGNSAPDKSGLPSDRFSAERTGGSVSTLTIQRTQQEDSAVYLCASSRGGTPNIQYFGAGTRLSVL.

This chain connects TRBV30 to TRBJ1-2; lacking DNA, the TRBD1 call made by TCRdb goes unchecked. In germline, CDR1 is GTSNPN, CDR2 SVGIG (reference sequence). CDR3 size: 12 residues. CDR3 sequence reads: CAWSGKGRGYTF.

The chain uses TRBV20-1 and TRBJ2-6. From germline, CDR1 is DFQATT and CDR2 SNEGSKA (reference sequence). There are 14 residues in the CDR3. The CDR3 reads CSAPQVSGANVLTF.

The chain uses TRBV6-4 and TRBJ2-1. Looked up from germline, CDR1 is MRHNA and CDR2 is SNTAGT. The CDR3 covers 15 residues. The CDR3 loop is CASSEQLASYNEQFF.

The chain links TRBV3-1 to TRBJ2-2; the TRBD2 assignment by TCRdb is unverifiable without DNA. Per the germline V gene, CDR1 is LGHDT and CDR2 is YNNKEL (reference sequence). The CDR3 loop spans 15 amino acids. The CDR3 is CASSPRLAVSGELFF.

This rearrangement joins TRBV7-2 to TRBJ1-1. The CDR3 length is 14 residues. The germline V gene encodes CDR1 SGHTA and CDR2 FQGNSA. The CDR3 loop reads CASTGGEGRTEAFF.